The 4 T cell receptor beta chains below were found in one sample sequenced in a study of shared clonotypes between healthy human individuals. Sequencing was performed with immunoSEQ multiplex PCR; in TCRdb, only in-frame clones are kept and a portion is missing. Here the sample spans about 2 million clones, just under 95% being singletons. Terminally differentiated effector memory CD45RA+ cells were left out of the naive CD8 fraction, which was CD45RO-negative and positively selected for CCR7. Sample: naive CD8+ T cells sorted from blood. The receptors stem from a man aged 18 to 30 in good health.

This chain joins TRBV10-2 and TRBJ2-5, with 9 bases matching TRBD2. Trimming took 6 bases from V and 5 from J; bases not matched to a gene: 7. This CDR3 spans 14 amino acids. CDR1 is WSHSY, CDR2 SAAADI, per germline. The CDR3 sequence is CASSVAGVGETQYF. DNA for the CDR3: TGCGCCAGCAGCGTAGCGGGAGTAGGCGAGACCCAGTACTTC.

V and J are TRBV7-8 and TRBJ2-7; D is unclear. The CDR3 length is 12 residues. Deletions cut 1 base from V and 5 bases from J, with 6 bases between. Germline values: CDR1 SGHVS, CDR2 FQNEAQ. CDR3 sequence: CASSLDADEQYF. CDR3 nucleotide sequence: TGTGCCAGCAGCTTAGATGCAGACGAGCAGTACTTC.

This CDR3 reads CAWSAERRFNEQFF. As DNA, the CDR3 is TGTGCCTGGAGTGCGGAGCGGCGATTCAATGAGCAGTTCTTC. This chain links TRBV30 with TRBJ2-1; perhaps TRBD2 as D (5 bases). V shed 1 base and J shed 6 bases, with 13 bases lying between them. Germline assignment: CDR1 GTSNPN and CDR2 SVGIG (reference sequence). The CDR3 loop spans 14 amino acids. Filled out from reference TRBV30 and TRBJ2-1, the complete variable domain reads SQTIHQWPATLVQPVGSPLSLECTVEGTSNPNLYWYRQAAGRGLQLLFYSVGIGQISSEVPQNLSASRPQDRQFILSSKKLLLSDSGFYLCAWSAERRFNEQFFGPGTRLTVL.

This CDR3 reads CASSPLSSGELFF. The CDR3 nucleotides read TGTGCCAGCAGTCCTTTGAGCTCCGGGGAGCTGTTTTTT. The chain employs TRBV6-5 and TRBJ2-2, with D unresolved. The CDR3 covers 13 residues. Germline CDR1 is MNHEY and CDR2 is SVGAGI. V was cut by 5 bases and J by 6 bases, with 10 bases left in between.